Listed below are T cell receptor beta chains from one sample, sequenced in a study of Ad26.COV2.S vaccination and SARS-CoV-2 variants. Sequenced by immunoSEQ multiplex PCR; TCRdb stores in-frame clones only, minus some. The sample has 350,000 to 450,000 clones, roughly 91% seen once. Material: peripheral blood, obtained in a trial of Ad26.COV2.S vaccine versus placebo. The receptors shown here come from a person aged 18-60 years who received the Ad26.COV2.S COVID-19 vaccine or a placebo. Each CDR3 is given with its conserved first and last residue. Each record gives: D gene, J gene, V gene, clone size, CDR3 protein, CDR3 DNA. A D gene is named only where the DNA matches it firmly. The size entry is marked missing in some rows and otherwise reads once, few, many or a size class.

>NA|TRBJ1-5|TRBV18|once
CASNERRGDNQPQHF
TGTGCCAGCAACGAACGAAGGGGCGACAATCAGCCCCAGCATTTT
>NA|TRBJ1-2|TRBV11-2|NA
CASSLGGYGYTF
TGTGCCAGCAGCTTAGGAGGCTATGGCTACACCTTC
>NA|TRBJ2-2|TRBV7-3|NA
CASSLDRNTGELFF
TGTGCCAGCAGCTTGGACAGGAACACCGGGGAGCTGTTTTTT
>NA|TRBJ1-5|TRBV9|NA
CASSVEDGSNQPQHF
TGTGCCAGCAGCGTAGAGGACGGCTCCAATCAGCCCCAGCATTTT
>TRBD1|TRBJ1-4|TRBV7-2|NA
CASSSPLGQGLVWDEKLFF
TGTGCCAGCAGCTCGCCGTTGGGACAGGGCTTAGTGTGGGATGAAAAACTGTTTTTT
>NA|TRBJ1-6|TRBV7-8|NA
CASSLGQAVDRLHF
TGTGCCAGCAGCTTAGGACAGGCCGTCGATCGCCTCCACTTT
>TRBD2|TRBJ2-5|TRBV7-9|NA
CASSTGLAGRAETQYF
TGTGCCAGCAGCACGGGACTAGCGGGGCGGGCAGAGACCCAGTACTTC
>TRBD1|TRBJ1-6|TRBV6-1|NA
CASSETLDRGNSPLHF
TGTGCCAGCAGTGAAACACTCGACAGGGGAAATTCACCCCTCCACTTT
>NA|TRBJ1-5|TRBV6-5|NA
CALFAATDSNQPQHF
TGTGCCCTATTCGCGGCTACGGATAGCAATCAGCCCCAGCATTTT
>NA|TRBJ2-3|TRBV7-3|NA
CASSLVRQDADTQYF
TGTGCCAGCAGCTTAGTGCGCCAGGACGCAGATACGCAGTATTTT
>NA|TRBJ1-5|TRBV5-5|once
CASSLREGQPQHF
TGTGCCAGCAGCCTCAGGGAGGGCCAGCCCCAGCATTTT
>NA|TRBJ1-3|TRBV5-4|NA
CASSLGDPGNTIYF
TGTGCCAGCAGCTTGGGGGACCCTGGAAACACCATATATTTT
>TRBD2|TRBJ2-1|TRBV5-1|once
CASSTGLAGADSYNEQFF
TGCGCCAGCAGCACGGGACTAGCGGGGGCCGACTCCTACAATGAGCAGTTCTTC
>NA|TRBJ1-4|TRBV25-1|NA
CASSEYRGASEKLFF
TGTGCCAGCAGTGAATATCGGGGGGCGAGTGAAAAACTGTTTTTT
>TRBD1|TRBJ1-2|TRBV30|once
CAWSRDRGKPGYTF
TGTGCCTGGAGTAGGGACAGGGGAAAGCCTGGCTACACCTTC
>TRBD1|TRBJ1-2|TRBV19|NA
CASSIQGATYGYTF
TGTGCCAGTAGTATACAGGGGGCGACTTATGGCTACACCTTC
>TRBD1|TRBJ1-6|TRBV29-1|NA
CSVRTGGNSPLHF
TGCAGCGTCCGGACAGGGGGCAACTCACCCCTCCACTTT
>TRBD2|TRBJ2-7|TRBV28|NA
CASSYSGGAYEQYF
TGTGCCAGCAGCTACAGCGGGGGGGCCTACGAGCAGTACTTC
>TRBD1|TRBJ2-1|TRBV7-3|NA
CASSSEPGQGLYNGQFF
TGTGCCAGCAGCTCGGAACCGGGACAGGGTCTCTATAATGGGCAGTTCTTC
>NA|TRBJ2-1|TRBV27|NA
CASSFAVYNEQFF
TGTGCCAGCAGTTTTGCGGTTTACAATGAGCAGTTCTTC
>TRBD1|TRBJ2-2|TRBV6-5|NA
CASSRNRGSTGELFF
TGTGCCAGCAGTCGGAACAGGGGTTCCACCGGGGAGCTGTTTTTT
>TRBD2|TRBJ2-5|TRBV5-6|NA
CASSHPAGGETQYF
TGTGCCAGCAGCCATCCGGCGGGGGGAGAGACCCAGTACTTC
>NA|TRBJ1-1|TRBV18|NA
CASSPQQNTEAFF
TGTGCCAGCTCACCACAACAGAACACTGAAGCTTTCTTT
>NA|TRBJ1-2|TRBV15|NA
CATSREETGFRGYTF
TGTGCCACCAGCAGAGAAGAAACAGGGTTTCGTGGCTACACCTTC
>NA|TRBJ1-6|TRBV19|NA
CASTWQGSNSPLHF
TGTGCCAGTACATGGCAGGGGAGTAATTCACCCCTCCACTTT
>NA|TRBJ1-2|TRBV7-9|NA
CASSLRQQLYGYTF
TGTGCCAGCAGCCTAAGACAGCAACTCTATGGCTACACCTTC
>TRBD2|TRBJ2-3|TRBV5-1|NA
CASSLTSGTDTQYF
TGCGCCAGCAGCTTGACTAGCGGCACAGATACGCAGTATTTT
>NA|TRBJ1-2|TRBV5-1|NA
CASSSTVTNYGYTF
TGCGCCAGCAGCTCGACAGTTACTAACTATGGCTACACCTTC
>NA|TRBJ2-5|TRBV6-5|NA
CASSYSAGGETQYF
TGTGCCAGCAGTTACTCGGCAGGTGGAGAGACCCAGTACTTC
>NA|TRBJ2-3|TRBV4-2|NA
CASSQGPGTFTDTQYF
TGTGCCAGCAGCCAAGGGCCCGGGACTTTCACAGATACGCAGTATTTT
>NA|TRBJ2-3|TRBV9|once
CASSVQTATDTQYF
TGTGCCAGCAGCGTACAGACAGCCACAGATACGCAGTATTTT
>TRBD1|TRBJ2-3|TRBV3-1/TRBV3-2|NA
CASSRGQGRDTQYF
TGTGCCAGCAGCCGGGGACAGGGGAGGGATACGCAGTATTTT
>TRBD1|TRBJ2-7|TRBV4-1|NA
CASSQEGDSSYEQYF
TGCGCCAGCAGCCAAGAGGGGGACAGCTCCTACGAGCAGTACTTC
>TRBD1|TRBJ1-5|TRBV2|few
CASSWTGAQPQHF
TGTGCCAGCAGTTGGACAGGGGCTCAGCCCCAGCATTTT
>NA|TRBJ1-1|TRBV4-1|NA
CASSHPQGLSTEAFF
TGCGCCAGCAGCCATCCACAGGGTTTGAGCACTGAAGCTTTCTTT
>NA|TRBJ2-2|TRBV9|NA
CASSVEGHATTGELFF
TGTGCCAGCAGCGTAGAAGGTCACGCTACCACCGGGGAGCTGTTTTTT
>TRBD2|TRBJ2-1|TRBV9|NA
CASSALAGGFSYNEQFF
TGTGCCAGCAGCGCATTAGCGGGGGGCTTTTCCTACAATGAGCAGTTCTTC
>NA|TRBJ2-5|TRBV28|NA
CASMASADQETQYF
TGTGCCAGCATGGCATCGGCAGACCAAGAGACCCAGTACTTC
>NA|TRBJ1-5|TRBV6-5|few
CASSPPDQPQHF
TGTGCCAGCAGCCCCCCGGATCAGCCCCAGCATTTT
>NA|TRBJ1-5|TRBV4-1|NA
CASSQGLTGNQPQHF
TGCGCCAGCAGCCAAGGACTTACCGGCAATCAGCCCCAGCATTTT
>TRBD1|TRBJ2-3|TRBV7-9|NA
CASSLGRGQGSTDTQYF
TGTGCCAGCAGCTTAGGAAGGGGGCAAGGGTCCACAGATACGCAGTATTTT
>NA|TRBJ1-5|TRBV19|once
CASSGATYSNQPQHF
TGTGCCAGTAGCGGGGCAACCTATAGCAATCAGCCCCAGCATTTT
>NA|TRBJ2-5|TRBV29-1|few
CSVGRAGWQETQYF
TGCAGCGTTGGGAGGGCAGGGTGGCAAGAGACCCAGTACTTC
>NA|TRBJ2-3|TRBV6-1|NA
CASSEARTSWDTQYF
TGTGCCAGCAGTGAAGCGAGGACTTCTTGGGATACGCAGTATTTT
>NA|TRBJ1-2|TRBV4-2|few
CASSPNVDRYGYTF
TGTGCCAGCAGCCCGAATGTGGATCGGTATGGCTACACCTTC
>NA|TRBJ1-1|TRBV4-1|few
CASSQEAVPPAAFF
TGCGCCAGCAGCCAAGAAGCGGTCCCACCCGCGGCTTTCTTT
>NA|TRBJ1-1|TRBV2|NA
CASRGTAGEAFF
TGTGCCAGCAGGGGGACTGCCGGTGAAGCTTTCTTT
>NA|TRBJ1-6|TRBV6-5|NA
CASRGGDIYNSPLHF
TGTGCCAGCAGGGGGGGGGACATCTATAATTCACCCCTCCACTTT
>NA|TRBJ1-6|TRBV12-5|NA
CASGSEGGSYNSPLHF
TGTGCTAGTGGTTCCGAGGGGGGCTCCTATAATTCACCCCTCCACTTT
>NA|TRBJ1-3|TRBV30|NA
CAWRLSGNTIYF
TGTGCCTGGAGATTATCTGGAAACACCATATATTTT